The clone carrying this T cell receptor beta chain was seen once. V gave up 5 bases and J gave up 3 bases, with 19 bases separating them. The CDR3 totals 16 residues. CDR1 is LNHNV, CDR2 YYDKDF, per germline (reference sequence). This sample is part of a study of blood T cell repertoires in COVID-19. In the study overall: Donors in the United States, Italy and Spain gave samples during acute or convalescent COVID-19.

Using immunoSEQ multiplex PCR, the repertoire was profiled, and TCRdb retains in-frame clones only, with some absent. The sample gives some 400,000 clones, roughly 86% of which show up once; under 3% is in the top ten. The J gene is TRBJ1-2, the V gene TRBV15; weak D call: TRBD1 (6 bases). The material sequenced was peripheral blood. The receptor comes from a human donor in a cohort sampled during active COVID-19. This chain's CDR3 is CATSESWVGGHYGYTF. In DNA form, the CDR3 reads TGTGCCACCAGCGAGTCTTGGGTCGGGGGGCACTATGGCTACACCTTC.